The 10 T cell receptor beta chains presented below share a single source sample, sequenced in a study of blood T cell repertoires in COVID-19. The data were produced by immunoSEQ multiplex PCR, yet TCRdb's version contains in-frame clones alone and is incomplete. The sample holds 150,000 to 200,000 clones, 70% to 90% seen once. Material: peripheral blood. The receptor source for this set is a human donor in a cohort sampled during active COVID-19.

In its sample, this clone was seen once. The rearrangement joins TRBV15 to TRBJ1-2; 7 nucleotides agree with TRBD1. CDR1 and CDR2 from the germline V gene are LNHNV and YYDKDF (reference sequence). With V trimmed by 5 bases and J by 3 bases, 6 bases remained unmatched. This CDR3 has 14 residues. This CDR3 is CATSFFGTDYGYTF. In DNA, the CDR3 is TGTGCCACCAGCTTTTTCGGGACAGACTATGGCTACACCTTC.

This clone was seen only a few times. The chain is built from TRBV2 and TRBJ2-7, with D maybe TRBD1 (6 bases). Trimming stripped 7 bases from V and 3 bases from J, with 10 bases between. The V gene's germline CDR1 is SNHLY and CDR2 FYNNEI. The CDR3 has 12 amino acids. CDR3 residues: CASKTGYYEQYF. CDR3 in DNA: TGTGCCAGCAAGACAGGATACTACGAGCAGTACTTC.

The chain links TRBV11-2 to TRBJ2-5, with D perhaps TRBD1 (6 bases). Trimming stripped 2 bases from V and 5 bases from J, with 15 bases between. Germline V gene lookup returns CDR1 SGHAT and CDR2 FQNNGV. This CDR3 has 15 residues. CDR3 sequence: CASSLRTGTGETQYF. CDR3 sequence (DNA): TGTGCCAGCAGCTTAAGAACAGGGACGGGGGAGACCCAGTACTTC.

The genes are TRBV27 and TRBJ1-1; D is perhaps TRBD1 (5 bases). From germline, CDR1 is MNHEY and CDR2 SMNVEV (reference sequence). V was clipped by 5 bases and J by 4 bases, with 14 bases between them. The CDR3 runs to 14 residues. The CDR3 nucleotides read TGTGCCAGCAGTAAGACAGTTCAGGGCACTGAAGCTTTCTTT. Translated: CASSKTVQGTEAFF.

J is TRBJ2-7 and V is TRBV13; 9 bases match TRBD2. The CDR3 is 15 residues long. CDR1 PRHDT and CDR2 FYEKMQ come from the germline V gene (reference sequence). The V gene end was trimmed by 4 bases and the J gene end by 1 base; junction bases not matched to a gene: 5. CDR3 DNA sequence: TGTGCCAGCAGCTCAGGGGCGGGAGGGTCCTACGAGCAGTACTTC. It encodes CASSSGAGGSYEQYF.

V and J are TRBV4-2 and TRBJ1-5; 7 bases line up with TRBD1. The CDR3 consists of 17 residues. The germline V gene encodes CDR1 LGHNA and CDR2 YNFKEQ. V lost 6 bases to trimming and J lost 4 bases; unmatched junction nucleotides: 15. CDR3 DNA sequence: TGTGCCAGCAGTCCTGTGTCAGGGGGGCTGGCAAATCAGCCCCAGCATTTT. Protein sequence: CASSPVSGGLANQPQHF.

This rearrangement joins TRBV19 to TRBJ2-2; 9 bases line up with TRBD2. The CDR3 has 18 residues. V lost 5 bases and J lost 0; bases outside the gene matches: 10. CDR1 LNHDA and CDR2 SQIVND come from the germline V gene (reference sequence). CDR3 bases: TGTGCCAGTAGTCGCTTCTTAGCGGGAGCCTCGAACACCGGGGAGCTGTTTTTT. This encodes CASSRFLAGASNTGELFF.

The V gene is TRBV7-8, the J gene TRBJ2-7; tentatively, D is TRBD2 (5 bases). V was pared by 4 bases and J by 2 bases, with 15 bases between. The CDR3 contains 15 residues. The germline V gene has CDR1 SGHVS and CDR2 FQNEAQ. The DNA for the CDR3 is TGTGCCAGCAGCTCCTCGGAGGCCGGCACCTACGAGCAGTACTTC. Its protein is CASSSSEAGTYEQYF.

The table lists this clone with a few counts. This chain links TRBV7-9 with TRBJ2-3; TRBD2 agrees at 16 bases. Per germline, CDR1 SEHNR and CDR2 FQNEAQ (reference sequence). The CDR3 has 19 amino acids. V was clipped by 5 bases and J by 1 base; unmatched bases: 9. The CDR3 bases are TGTGCCAGCAGCCCCTGGGGACTAGCGGGGGGGCGTGGCACAGATACGCAGTATTTT. Its protein product is CASSPWGLAGGRGTDTQYF.

The V and J genes are TRBV13 and TRBJ1-2, with TRBD1 matching 7 bases. Germline V gene sequence: CDR1 PRHDT, CDR2 FYEKMQ (reference sequence). Trimming cost V 6 bases and J 8 bases; bases outside gene matches: 9. The CDR3 extends over 13 amino acids. CDR3 nucleotide sequence: TGTGCCAGCAGTCCCAGGGGGTATTCCGGCTACACCTTC. It specifies CASSPRGYSGYTF. Supplemented by reference TRBV13 and TRBJ1-2, the full variable domain reads AAGVIQSPRHLIKEKRETATLKCYPIPRHDTVYWYQQGPGQDPQFLISFYEKMQSDKGSIPDRFSAQQFSDYHSELNMSSLELGDSALYFCASSPRGYSGYTFGSGTRLTVV.